The entry that follows covers one T cell receptor beta chain sequence. The antigen remains undetermined. In germline, CDR1 is WSHSY, CDR2 SAAADI. Trimming left V 0 bases short and J 1 base short, with 16 bases between. This CDR3 region has 17 residues. The data were produced by immunoSEQ multiplex PCR, yet TCRdb's version contains in-frame clones alone and is incomplete. The sample lists 89,000 or so clones, roughly 84% occurring once. Second-dose timings of about 4 or about 12 weeks were pooled. These data originate in a study of T cell responses to AZD1222 COVID-19 vaccine. Findings and limits, study-wide: Breadth and depth of Spike-specific TCRs rose after two AZD1222 doses. Without day 14 samples, only post-peak T cell repertoires were studied.

The TCR was taken from an adult who received the AZD1222 COVID-19 vaccine. The material was peripheral blood, obtained 28 days after the second AZD1222 dose. The chain combines TRBV10-2 with TRBJ2-7; the D gene could be TRBD1 or TRBD2 (6 bases each). The CDR3 is CASSESGFRGESYEQYF. CDR3 DNA: TGCGCCAGCAGTGAGTCGGGGTTTAGGGGGGAATCCTACGAGCAGTACTTC.